These 5 T cell receptor beta chains were sequenced from one sample in a study of shared clonotypes between healthy human individuals. Naivety among CD8 cells was defined by CD45RO negativity and positive CCR7 selection, thereby excluding terminally differentiated effector memory CD45RA+ cells. TCRdb keeps only in-frame clones here, not all; method: immunoSEQ multiplex PCR. The table records around 2,000,000 clones, roughly 95% of them present only once. Input material: naive CD8+ T cells sorted from blood. These receptors were collected from a man between 18 and 29 years old in good health.

The gene calls are TRBV9 and TRBJ2-7; 7 positions match TRBD1. The trim removed 2 bases at V and 7 bases at J, leaving 6 bases unmatched. The CDR3 has 13 residues. From germline, CDR1 is SGDLS and CDR2 YYNGEE. The CDR3 DNA follows: TGTGCCAGCAGCGTTACAGGGGCCGGTGAGCAGTACTTC. Amino acids: CASSVTGAGEQYF.

The V gene is TRBV13, the J gene TRBJ1-1, with a tentative D call TRBD1 (5 bases). The V gene lost 5 bases and the J gene lost 6 bases, with 22 bases spanning the gap. CDR1 is PRHDT and CDR2 is FYEKMQ in the germline V gene (reference sequence). The CDR3 sequence is 16 residues long. The DNA for the CDR3 is TGTGCCAGCAGCGACCCCGGGGGAGGGCAGGAGGCTGAAGCTTTCTTT. Protein sequence: CASSDPGGGQEAEAFF.

The chain couples TRBV27 to TRBJ1-2; 7 bases are a match to TRBD1. This CDR3 contains 11 residues. Trimming at V came to 5 bases and at J to 13 bases, leaving 7 bases not matched to a gene. Looked up from germline, CDR1 is MNHEY and CDR2 is SMNVEV (reference sequence). The CDR3 DNA reads as TGTGCCAGCAGTGAGGGGGCGGTAACCACCTTC. This translates into CASSEGAVTTF.

V usage is TRBV7-9 and J usage is TRBJ2-7; 12 positions agree with TRBD1. This CDR3 spans 17 amino acids. Trimming cost V 1 base and J 5 bases; bases outside gene matches: 9. CDR1 is SEHNR and CDR2 is FQNEAQ in the germline V gene (reference sequence). The CDR3 region has the DNA TGTGCCAGCAGCTTAGTGCCAGGGACAGGGGGCCAGCACGAGCAGTACTTC. Translation gives CASSLVPGTGGQHEQYF.

The chain is built from TRBV19 and TRBJ2-1; 9 bases are a match to TRBD1. Germline V gene sequence: CDR1 LNHDA, CDR2 SQIVND (reference sequence). V was pared by 7 bases and J by 8 bases, with 15 bases of the junction left unmatched. The CDR3 has 16 residues. CDR3 bases: TGTGCCAGTACCGATACCTACGGGACAGGGATGGATGAGCAGTTCTTC. It encodes CASTDTYGTGMDEQFF.